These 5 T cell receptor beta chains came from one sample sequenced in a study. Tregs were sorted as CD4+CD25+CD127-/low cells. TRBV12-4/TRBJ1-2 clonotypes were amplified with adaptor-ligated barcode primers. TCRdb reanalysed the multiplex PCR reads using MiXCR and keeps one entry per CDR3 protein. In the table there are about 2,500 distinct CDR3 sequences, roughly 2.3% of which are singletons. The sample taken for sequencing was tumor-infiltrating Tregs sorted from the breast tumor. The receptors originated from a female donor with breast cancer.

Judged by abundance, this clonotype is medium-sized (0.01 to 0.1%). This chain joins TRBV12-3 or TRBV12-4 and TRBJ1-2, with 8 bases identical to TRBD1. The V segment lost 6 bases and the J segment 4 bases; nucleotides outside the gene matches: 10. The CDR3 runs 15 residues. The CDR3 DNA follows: TGTGCCAGCAGCGCCGGGACAGGTTATGGCTATGGCTACACCTTC. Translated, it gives CASSAGTGYGYGYTF.

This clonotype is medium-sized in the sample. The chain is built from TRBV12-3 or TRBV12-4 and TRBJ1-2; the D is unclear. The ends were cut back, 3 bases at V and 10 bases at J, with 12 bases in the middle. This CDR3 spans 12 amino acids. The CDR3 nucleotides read TGTGCCAGCAGTTTTATGGGCCGATACTACACCTTC. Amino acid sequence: CASSFMGRYYTF.

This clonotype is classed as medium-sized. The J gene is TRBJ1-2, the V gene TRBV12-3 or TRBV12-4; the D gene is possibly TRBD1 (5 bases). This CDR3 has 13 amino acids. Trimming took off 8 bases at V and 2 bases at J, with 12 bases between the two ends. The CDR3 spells CASGRDGNYGYTF. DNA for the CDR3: TGTGCCAGCGGACGGGACGGGAACTATGGCTACACCTTC.

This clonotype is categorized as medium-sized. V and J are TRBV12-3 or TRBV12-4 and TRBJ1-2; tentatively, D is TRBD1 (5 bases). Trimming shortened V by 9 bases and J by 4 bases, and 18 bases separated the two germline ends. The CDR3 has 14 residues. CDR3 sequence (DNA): TGTGCCAGTTTTGGTCCTGGGGCTAGCTATGGCTACACCTTC. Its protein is CASFGPGASYGYTF.

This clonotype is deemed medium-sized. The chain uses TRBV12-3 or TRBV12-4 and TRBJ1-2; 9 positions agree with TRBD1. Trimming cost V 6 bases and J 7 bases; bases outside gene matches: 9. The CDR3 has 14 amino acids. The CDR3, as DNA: TGTGCCAGCAGGAACCCGGGACAGGGCCCTGGCTACACCTTC. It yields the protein CASRNPGQGPGYTF.